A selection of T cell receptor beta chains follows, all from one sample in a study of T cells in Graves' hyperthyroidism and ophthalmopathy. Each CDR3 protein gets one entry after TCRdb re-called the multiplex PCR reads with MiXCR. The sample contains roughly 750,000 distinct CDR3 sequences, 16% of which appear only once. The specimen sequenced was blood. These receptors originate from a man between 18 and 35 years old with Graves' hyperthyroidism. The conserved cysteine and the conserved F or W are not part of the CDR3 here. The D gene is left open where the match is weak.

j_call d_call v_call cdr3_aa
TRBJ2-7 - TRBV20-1 SALTDSPYEQY
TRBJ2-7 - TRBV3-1 ASSQVLGDEQY
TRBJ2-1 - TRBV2 ASRIGGRQF
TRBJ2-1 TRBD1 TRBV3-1 ASSQDTGQLYNEQF
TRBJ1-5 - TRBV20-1 SARPSLGNQPQH
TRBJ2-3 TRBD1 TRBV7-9 ASTGGPADTQY
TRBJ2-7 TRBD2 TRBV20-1 SAGPGTSGYEQY
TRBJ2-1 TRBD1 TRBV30 ACTNRGSYNEQF
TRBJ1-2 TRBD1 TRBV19 ASSGQGYGYT
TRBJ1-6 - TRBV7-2 ASSLVETSTLH
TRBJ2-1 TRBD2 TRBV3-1 ASSLRLAGGLEQF
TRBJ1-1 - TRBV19 ASSIGGTTEAF
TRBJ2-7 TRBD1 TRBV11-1 ASSFDRGGYEQY
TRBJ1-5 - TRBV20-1 SALQGPNQPQH
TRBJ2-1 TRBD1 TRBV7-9 ASSFGQGADNEQF
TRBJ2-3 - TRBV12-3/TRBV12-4 ASSYSGTASTDTQY
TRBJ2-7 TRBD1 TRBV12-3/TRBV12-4 ASSLVGTGLRIEQY
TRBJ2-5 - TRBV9 ASSVVSGQETQY
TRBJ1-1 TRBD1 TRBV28 ASSLTGGAGTEAF
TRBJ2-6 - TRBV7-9 ASSFAGQPNPGANVLT